This T cell receptor beta chain was sequenced for a study of blood T cells in healthy people across ages. General observations from the study: Estimated diversity that came from one million T cells was considered an underestimate.

The germline V gene encodes CDR1 MRHNA and CDR2 SNTAGT. The CDR3 loop spans 13 amino acids. V lost 5 bases, J lost 13 bases, and 18 bases lay in between. A second PCR of roughly 7 to 11 cycles used a sample-barcoded 5' primer and a J-beta primer mix. A template-switch adaptor that had 12 random nucleotides put a tag on each cDNA molecule. TCRdb reprocessed the 5' RACE reads via MiXCR and lists one record per CDR3 protein. Of approximately 810,000 distinct CDR3 sequences listed, 29% are singletons. Concerning this clonotype itself: Its antigen is not known. With a much larger clone just one base away, this may be a read error.

This sequence was found in a woman aged 80 or over in good health. What was sequenced was blood. The chain combines TRBV6-4 with TRBJ2-4; D is ambiguous. Here the CDR3 DNA reads TGTGCCAGCAGTTGGATTAGAGATCACGTGCAGTACTTC. This codes for CASSWIRDHVQYF.